This T cell receptor beta chain was captured in a study of cytomegalovirus exposure and HLA in healthy donors. The PCR used 60 Vbeta and 13 Jbeta primers. Clones were sequenced by immunoSEQ multiplex PCR, and TCRdb holds only the in-frame ones, with some missing. The table records 150,000 to 200,000 clones, 75% of them present only once. V dropped 0 bases and J dropped 7 bases, with 15 bases sitting between them. Germline CDR1 is LGHNA and CDR2 is YNFKEQ. The CDR3 contains 15 residues. V and J are TRBV4-2 and TRBJ1-1; no definite D call. Sequenced material: PBMCs. This TCR was recovered from a woman in her forties or fifties in good health and CMV-seropositive. CDR3 sequence reads: CASSQERLQPGEAFF. In DNA, the CDR3 is TGTGCCAGCAGCCAAGAGAGACTGCAGCCCGGTGAAGCTTTCTTT.